A selection of T cell receptor beta chains follows, all from one sample in a study of blood T cell repertoires in COVID-19. Some clones are missing from TCRdb's copy, which holds only in-frame ones; the method was immunoSEQ multiplex PCR. The sample has approximately 77,000 clones; 85% to 90% are singletons. Sequencing used peripheral blood. These receptor sequences come from a middle-aged man with active COVID-19. The CDR3 runs from the conserved cysteine through the conserved F or W. Fields, in order: V gene, clone size, J gene, D gene, CDR3 DNA, CDR3 protein. A D gene is named only where the DNA matches it firmly. Clone size is not always given. Where it is, it says once, few, many or a class for expanded clones.

>TRBV4-2|NA|TRBJ1-2|NA
TGTGCCAGCAGCCAAACTGACAGCCGGCTCCCATCCTATGGCTACACCTTC
CASSQTDSRLPSYGYTF
>TRBV9|NA|TRBJ1-2|TRBD1
TGTGCCAGCAGCCTAGGACAGGGCGTAGTTAACTATGGCTACACCTTC
CASSLGQGVVNYGYTF
>TRBV11-3|NA|TRBJ2-3|TRBD1
TGTGCCAGCAGCGAGTACGCGGACAGGGGGCCGACAGATACGCAGTATTTT
CASSEYADRGPTDTQYF
>TRBV11-3|NA|TRBJ2-3|NA
TGTGCCAGCAGCCCCCGAGCTAGCACAGATACGCAGTATTTT
CASSPRASTDTQYF
>TRBV14|few|TRBJ1-2|TRBD1
TGTGCCAGCAGCCACAGGGGGGATCCTAACTATGGCTACACCTTC
CASSHRGDPNYGYTF
>TRBV3-1/TRBV3-2|NA|TRBJ1-1|TRBD1
TGTGCCAGCAGCCGAAGACAGGGGACTGAAGCTTTCTTT
CASSRRQGTEAFF
>TRBV7-8|NA|TRBJ2-2|NA
TGTGCCAGCAGCCGAACAACTAGTCCCAACACCGGGGAGCTGTTTTTT
CASSRTTSPNTGELFF
>TRBV7-2|NA|TRBJ2-1|TRBD2
TGTGCCAGCAGCTTGCCTAGCGGGGGGGTACCGAGCTCCTACAATGAGCAGTTCTTC
CASSLPSGGVPSSYNEQFF
>TRBV15|NA|TRBJ1-5|TRBD1
TGTGCCACCAGCAGACAACCGGGACAGAGAAGCAATCAGCCCCAGCATTTT
CATSRQPGQRSNQPQHF
>TRBV12-3/TRBV12-4|NA|TRBJ2-7|NA
TGTGCCAGCAGACACGCAGGGGCCTACGAGCAGTACTTC
CASRHAGAYEQYF
>TRBV5-1|NA|TRBJ1-6|NA
TGCGCCAGCAGCTCGTCAGGGGTTCCCGGGGATTCACCCCTCCACTTT
CASSSSGVPGDSPLHF
>TRBV19|NA|TRBJ2-1|NA
TGTGCCAGTAGTAAGGCTAGCGACAATGAGCAGTTCTTC
CASSKASDNEQFF
>TRBV27|NA|TRBJ2-1|TRBD2
TGTGCCAGCAGCCCAAAACCCCTAGCGGGACATAATGAGCAGTTCTTC
CASSPKPLAGHNEQFF
>TRBV29-1|NA|TRBJ2-7|TRBD2
TGCAGCGTTGAGTTGGGTAGCGGGGGCTACGAGCAGTACTTC
CSVELGSGGYEQYF
>TRBV2|NA|TRBJ2-1|NA
TGTGCCAGCAGTGTAGACGGAGCGGTATCCTACAATGAGCAGTTCTTC
CASSVDGAVSYNEQFF
>TRBV3-1/TRBV3-2|NA|TRBJ1-6|NA
TGTGCCAGCAGCCAAGACAGGGTTTCACCCCTCCACTTT
CASSQDRVSPLHF
>TRBV5-1|once|TRBJ2-1|TRBD2
TGCGCCAGCAGCTTTGGCGGGAGGGTCACCAATGAGCAGTTCTTC
CASSFGGRVTNEQFF
>TRBV3-1/TRBV3-2|few|TRBJ1-6|NA
TGTGCCAGCAGCCAAGATCAATCACCCCTCCACTTT
CASSQDQSPLHF
>TRBV5-1|NA|TRBJ2-2|TRBD2
TGCGCCAGCAGGTCGGACCGGGGGGGAACCGGGGAGCTGTTTTTT
CASRSDRGGTGELFF
>TRBV28|NA|TRBJ1-5|NA
TGTGCCAGCAGTTTAATGGGGCGAGTTGAACAGCCCCAGCATTTT
CASSLMGRVEQPQHF
>TRBV4-1|NA|TRBJ2-5|TRBD2
TGCGCCAGCAGCTCAATAGCGGGGACGGCGGGTTACCAAGAGACCCAGTACTTC
CASSSIAGTAGYQETQYF
>TRBV3-1/TRBV3-2|NA|TRBJ2-2|TRBD1
TGTGCCAGCAGCCGACAGGGAGATCCCACCGGGGAGCTGTTTTTT
CASSRQGDPTGELFF
>TRBV20-1|few|TRBJ1-2|TRBD1
TGCAGTGCTAGTATCGGACAGGGGGGGACCTATGGCTACACCTTC
CSASIGQGGTYGYTF
>TRBV2|NA|TRBJ2-2|NA
TGTGCCAGCAGTGTGGAACTAGTCTCGGCCGGGGAGCTGTTTTTT
CASSVELVSAGELFF
>TRBV7-9|NA|TRBJ2-3|TRBD2
TGTGCCAGCAGCAAACTTATAGCGGGAGGGTCGGATACGCAGTATTTT
CASSKLIAGGSDTQYF
>TRBV18|NA|TRBJ2-7|TRBD2
TGTGCCAGCTCACAGGGAGGGGCTTCCTACGAGCAGTACTTC
CASSQGGASYEQYF
>TRBV7-8|NA|TRBJ1-2|TRBD1
TGTGCCAGCAGCCAAGTCCACGGGACAGGGGTTAACTATGGCTACACCTTC
CASSQVHGTGVNYGYTF
>TRBV18|once|TRBJ2-7|TRBD1
TGTGCCAGCTCACCACGGGACAGACCATACGAGCAGTACTTC
CASSPRDRPYEQYF
>TRBV6-5|few|TRBJ1-6|NA
TGTGCCAGCAGCCAGGGATTTTCACCCCTCCACTTT
CASSQGFSPLHF
>TRBV3-1/TRBV3-2|NA|TRBJ2-1|NA
TGTGCCAGCAGCCAAGATGGATTATGGCGGGGTCTATACAATGAGCAGTTCTTC
CASSQDGLWRGLYNEQFF
>TRBV2|NA|TRBJ1-6|NA
TGTGCCAGCAGTGGGTGGGACTTAAGCTCCTATAATTCACCCCTCCACTTT
CASSGWDLSSYNSPLHF
>TRBV19|NA|TRBJ1-5|TRBD1
TGTGCCAGTAGTACACCCCCCGGGACAGGGACCAATCAGCCCCAGCATTTT
CASSTPPGTGTNQPQHF
>TRBV12-5|NA|TRBJ2-7|TRBD1
TGTGCTAGTGGAAATCCACGGGACAGGAACACCTACGAGCAGTACTTC
CASGNPRDRNTYEQYF
>TRBV27|once|TRBJ1-5|NA
TGTGCCAGCAGTTTTTCGGTCGATAGTCAGCCCCAGCATTTT
CASSFSVDSQPQHF
>TRBV30|NA|TRBJ2-1|TRBD2
TGTGCCTGGAGTGTCCCCGGGGGGGTCGACTACAATGAGCAGTTCTTC
CAWSVPGGVDYNEQFF
>TRBV2|NA|TRBJ2-7|NA
TGTGCCAGCAGTTTATACAGGGATGAGCAGTACTTC
CASSLYRDEQYF
>TRBV18|NA|TRBJ2-2|TRBD1
TGTGCCAGCTCACCGTCCGGGACAGGGGACACCGGGGAGCTGTTTTTT
CASSPSGTGDTGELFF
>TRBV7-8|NA|TRBJ1-1|NA
TGTGCCAGCAGCCTTCCTAGTGCTTCGGCTGAAGCTTTCTTT
CASSLPSASAEAFF
>TRBV3-1/TRBV3-2|NA|TRBJ2-3|NA
TGTGCCACGAGAGGGCGGAACACAGATACGCAGTATTTT
CATRGRNTDTQYF
>TRBV12-3/TRBV12-4|once|TRBJ1-1|NA
TGTGCCAGCAGTCCGGACTCTCCTGAAGCTTTCTTT
CASSPDSPEAFF
>TRBV12-3/TRBV12-4|NA|TRBJ2-7|NA
TGTGCCAGCAGCCGGTTTACCTACGAGCAGTACTTC
CASSRFTYEQYF
>TRBV12-5|NA|TRBJ2-1|TRBD2
TGTGCTAGTGGTTTTCAGGGACTAGCGGGGGGGGAGGAGCAGTTCTTC
CASGFQGLAGGEEQFF
>TRBV19|NA|TRBJ1-1|NA
TGTGCCAGTAGTTCCGGCGGGGACTCTGAAGCTTTCTTT
CASSSGGDSEAFF
>TRBV9|NA|TRBJ1-1|NA
TGTGCCAGCAGCCCTAGAGCGACAGGGAACACTGAAGCTTTCTTT
CASSPRATGNTEAFF
>TRBV3-1/TRBV3-2|NA|TRBJ2-3|NA
TGTGCCAGCAGCCAAGAGTGGGGGGAGACCCCCACAGATACGCAGTATTTT
CASSQEWGETPTDTQYF
>TRBV5-6|once|TRBJ1-2|NA
TGTGCCAGCATGCAGGGGCGCTATGGCTACACCTTC
CASMQGRYGYTF
>TRBV10-3|NA|TRBJ2-1|TRBD2
TGTGCCATCAGTGGACTAGCGGGAGAATTTGAGCAGTTCTTC
CAISGLAGEFEQFF
>TRBV19|NA|TRBJ1-1|NA
TGTGCCAGTAGTATAGACCTTTCAGGGTCCATGGAAGCTTTCTTT
CASSIDLSGSMEAFF
>TRBV10-3|once|TRBJ2-6|NA
TGTGCCATCAGCAGGGAAGCCTCTGGGGCCAACGTCCTGACTTTC
CAISREASGANVLTF
>TRBV3-1/TRBV3-2|NA|TRBJ1-5|NA
TGTGCCTCACACCCCTCGAGGCAGGGGACGAATAGCAATCAGCCCCAGCATTTT
CASHPSRQGTNSNQPQHF
>TRBV6-6|NA|TRBJ1-2|TRBD1
TGTGCCAGCACAGACCTTCGGACAGGGAGTCGTGGCTACACCTTC
CASTDLRTGSRGYTF
>TRBV9|NA|TRBJ2-1|NA
TGTGCCAGCAGCGTAGGCCCGAGCTCCTACAATGAGCAGTTCTTC
CASSVGPSSYNEQFF
>TRBV28|NA|TRBJ2-5|TRBD1
TGTGCCAGCAGCCAATCCGGACAGGGAGAAGAGACCCAGTACTTC
CASSQSGQGEETQYF
>TRBV6-2/TRBV6-3|NA|TRBJ2-7|NA
TGTGCCAGCAGTTACCAATCAGGGCGCGAGCAGTACTTC
CASSYQSGREQYF
>TRBV28|NA|TRBJ2-7|TRBD2
TGTGCCAGCAGTTTGGAGCGGGAGATGATTTACGAGCAGTACTTC
CASSLEREMIYEQYF
>TRBV28|NA|TRBJ2-1|NA
TGTGCCAGCAGCCACAGGATGGCGGGAATTTTGGCGGGTGAGCAGTTCTTC
CASSHRMAGILAGEQFF
>TRBV18|NA|TRBJ2-5|NA
TGTGCCAGCTCACCCCGGGGGCAAGAGACCCAGTACTTC
CASSPRGQETQYF
>TRBV4-3|NA|TRBJ1-5|NA
TGCGCCAGCAGCCAAGATGTACAGGGAAATCAGCCCCAGCATTTT
CASSQDVQGNQPQHF
>TRBV28|NA|TRBJ1-5|TRBD1
TGTGCCAGCAGAGCCCAGGGGGCGGGGGGCAATCAGCCCCAGCATTTT
CASRAQGAGGNQPQHF